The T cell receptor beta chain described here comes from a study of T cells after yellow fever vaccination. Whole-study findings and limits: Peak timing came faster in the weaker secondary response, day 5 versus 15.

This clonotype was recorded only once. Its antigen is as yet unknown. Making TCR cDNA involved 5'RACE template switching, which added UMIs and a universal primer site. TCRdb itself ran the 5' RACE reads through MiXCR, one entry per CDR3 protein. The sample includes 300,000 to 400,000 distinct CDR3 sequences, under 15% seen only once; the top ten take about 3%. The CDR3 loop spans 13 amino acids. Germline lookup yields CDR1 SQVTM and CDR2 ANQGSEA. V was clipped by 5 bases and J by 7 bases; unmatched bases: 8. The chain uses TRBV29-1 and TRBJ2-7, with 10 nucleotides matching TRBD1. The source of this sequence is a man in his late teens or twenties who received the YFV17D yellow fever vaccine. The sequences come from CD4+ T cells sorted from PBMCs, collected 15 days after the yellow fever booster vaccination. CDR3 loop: CSVFRDRGGEQYF. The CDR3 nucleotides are TGCAGCGTTTTCCGGGACAGGGGAGGAGAGCAGTACTTC.